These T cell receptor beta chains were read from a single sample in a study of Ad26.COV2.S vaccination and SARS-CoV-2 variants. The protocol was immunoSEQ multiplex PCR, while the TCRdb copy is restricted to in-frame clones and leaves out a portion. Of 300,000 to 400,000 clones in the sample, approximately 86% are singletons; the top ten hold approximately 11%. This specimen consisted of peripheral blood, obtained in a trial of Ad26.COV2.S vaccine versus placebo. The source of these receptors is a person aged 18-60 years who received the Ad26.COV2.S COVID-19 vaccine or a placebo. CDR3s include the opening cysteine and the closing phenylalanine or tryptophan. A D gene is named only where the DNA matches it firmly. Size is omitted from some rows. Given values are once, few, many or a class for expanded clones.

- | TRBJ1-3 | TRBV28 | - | CASTGGGRNTIYF | TGTGCCAGCACAGGTGGGGGCCGAAACACCATATATTTT
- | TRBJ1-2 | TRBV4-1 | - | CASSPWTGNYGYTF | TGCGCCAGCAGCCCCTGGACGGGAAACTATGGCTACACCTTC
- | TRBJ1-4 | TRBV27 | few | CASRRAENEKLFF | TGTGCCAGCAGACGAGCCGAGAATGAAAAACTGTTTTTT
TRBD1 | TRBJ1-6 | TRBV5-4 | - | CASRTQGESSPLHF | TGTGCCAGCAGAACACAGGGGGAGAGTTCACCCCTCCACTTT
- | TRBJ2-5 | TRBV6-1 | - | CASSESQALTQETQYF | TGTGCCAGCAGTGAAAGTCAGGCTTTAACGCAAGAGACCCAGTACTTC
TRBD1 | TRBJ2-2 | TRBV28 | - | CASSLRTGGTGELFF | TGTGCCAGCAGTTTACGGACAGGGGGGACCGGGGAGCTGTTTTTT
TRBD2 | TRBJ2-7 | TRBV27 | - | CASSFGRGAIYEQYF | TGTGCCAGCAGTTTCGGGAGGGGGGCCATCTACGAGCAGTACTTC
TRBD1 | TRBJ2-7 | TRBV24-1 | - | CATSAQPGTGGNEQYF | TGTGCCACCAGTGCCCAACCCGGGACAGGGGGCAACGAGCAGTACTTC
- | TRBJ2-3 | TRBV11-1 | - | CASSLRLDSWGDTQYF | TGTGCCAGCAGCTTAAGGCTAGATTCGTGGGGGGATACGCAGTATTTT
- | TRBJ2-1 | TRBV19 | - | CASAAVQNGGNEQFF | TGTGCCAGTGCCGCGGTCCAGAACGGGGGCAATGAGCAGTTCTTC
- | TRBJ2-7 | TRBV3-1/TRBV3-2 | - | CASSQVAGVYEQYF | TGTGCCAGCAGCCAAGTTGCAGGAGTCTACGAGCAGTACTTC
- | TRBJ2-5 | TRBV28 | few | CASSLGDWGETQYF | TGTGCCAGCAGTTTAGGGGATTGGGGAGAGACCCAGTACTTC
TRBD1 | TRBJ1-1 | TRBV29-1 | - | CSVAASQGGGSEAFF | TGCAGCGTTGCCGCCTCACAGGGAGGGGGCTCTGAAGCTTTCTTT
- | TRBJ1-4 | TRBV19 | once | CASKRLGGEKLFF | TGTGCCAGTAAGCGACTCGGTGGGGAAAAACTGTTTTTT